Sequencing of this TCR beta chain was carried out in a study of T cell responses to AZD1222 COVID-19 vaccine. Study results and caveats: Donors skewed white British and female; clonal diversity was possibly underestimated. Targeting of unmutated variant regions was reportedly seen in nearly half of spike-specific TCRs. Spike-wide vaccine-associated CD4 TCRs dominated at 160-218 and 743-854.

As regards this clone: Antigen: not known.

Clones were read by immunoSEQ multiplex PCR, and TCRdb kept only the in-frame ones, dropping some. This table has about 200,000 clones, roughly 91% appearing once. CDR1 and CDR2 (germline): LGHNA, YNFKEQ. The V end was cut by 1 base, the J end by 8 bases, with 9 bases between. The CDR3 length is 13 residues. The starting material was peripheral blood, obtained on day 0 of MenACWY control vaccination. The sequence derives from an adult in good health. The J gene is TRBJ2-1, the V gene TRBV4-2; D unclear. The CDR3 protein is CASSQGPRYEQFF. In nucleotides, the CDR3 is TGTGCCAGCAGCCAAGGCCCTCGATATGAGCAGTTCTTC.